This TCR beta chain is drawn from a study of cytomegalovirus exposure and HLA in healthy donors. With 0 bases removed from V and 4 bases from J, the gap between germline ends came to 7 bases. CDR1 SEHNR and CDR2 FQNEAQ come from the germline V gene (reference sequence). The CDR3 runs to 15 residues. General study results and limits: The listing of roughly 160 TCR beta chains classed them as cytomegalovirus-associated. Excluded were some V segments that proved indistinguishable, including TRBV6-2 and TRBV6-3. For cytomegalovirus status, the classifier reportedly gave diagnoses with high specificity and sensitivity. Most TCR sequences were uncommon, yet certain public TCRs appeared in many donors.

Remarks on this clone: Its target is not known.

PCR employed 60 Vbeta and 13 Jbeta primers. TCRdb keeps only in-frame clones here, not all; method: immunoSEQ multiplex PCR. Counted here are some 130,000 clones, around four fifths occurring once; the ten biggest clones make up under 8.5%. The V and J genes are TRBV7-9 and TRBJ1-6; tentatively, D is TRBD1 (5 bases). This receptor was identified in a male donor in good health and CMV-seronegative. Sequences were obtained from PBMCs. The CDR3 is CASSLARQYNSPLHF. DNA of the CDR3: TGTGCCAGCAGCTTAGCTCGACAGTATAATTCACCCCTCCACTTT.